The clone carrying this TCR beta chain was detected ten times or more. No antigen is known for it. As for time point: newly diagnosed GD, antithyroid drugs for less than 3 months. Isolated PBMC RNA provided the starting material for the TCR library. These data originate in a study of regulatory T cells in long-lasting Graves disease. The study's findings and limits: Favored usage of TRBV28, TRBJ1-2 and TRBJ2-5 was recorded in persistent disease.

Germline CDR1 MNHNS, CDR2 SASEGT. The CDR3 spans 17 residues. Trimming at V came to 0 bases and at J to 5 bases, leaving 5 bases not matched to a gene. To make TCR beta libraries, researchers used iRepertoire HTBI primers and Arm-PCR of CDR3 regions. Original data processing: Spanning all samples, the identified segments comprised around 64 TRBV and some 14 TRBJ. TCRdb passed the multiplex PCR reads through MiXCR, listing each CDR3 protein once. None of the V and J calls come from the authors' own analysis; TCRdb made them. The table records hundreds of thousands of distinct CDR3 sequences, about 16% of them present only once. This same sample was also taken into another study, of T cells in Graves' hyperthyroidism and ophthalmopathy. Per that paper: The HTBI primer set served for first-round RT-PCR of the TCR CDR3.

The sample in question was peripheral blood mononuclear cells (PBMCs), obtained at new diagnosis, from a patient treated with antithyroid drugs. This TCR derives from a woman aged 35-65 years with Graves disease. The gene calls are TRBV6-1 and TRBJ2-5, with 14 bases that match TRBD2. The CDR3 loop reads CASSEALTSGGVETQYF. The CDR3 DNA reads as TGTGCCAGCAGTGAAGCCCTGACTAGCGGGGGGGTGGAGACCCAGTACTTC.